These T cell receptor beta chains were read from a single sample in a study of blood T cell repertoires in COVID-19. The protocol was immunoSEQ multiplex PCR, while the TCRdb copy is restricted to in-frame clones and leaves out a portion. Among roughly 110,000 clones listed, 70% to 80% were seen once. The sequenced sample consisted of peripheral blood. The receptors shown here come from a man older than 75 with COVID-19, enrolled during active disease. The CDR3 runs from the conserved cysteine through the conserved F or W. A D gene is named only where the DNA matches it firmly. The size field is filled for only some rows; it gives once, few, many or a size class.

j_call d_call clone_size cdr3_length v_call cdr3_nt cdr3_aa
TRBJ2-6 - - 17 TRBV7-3 TGTGCCAGCAGCCCCCGGACAGTAGACTCTGGGGCCAACGTCCTGACTTTC CASSPRTVDSGANVLTF
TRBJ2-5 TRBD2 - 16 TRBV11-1 TGTGCCAGCAGCCAGGGCACTAGCGGGCCTCAAGAGACCCAGTACTTC CASSQGTSGPQETQYF
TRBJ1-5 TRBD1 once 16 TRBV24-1 TGTGCCACCAGTGACCCGACAGGGGGAGCTAATCAGCCCCAGCATTTT CATSDPTGGANQPQHF
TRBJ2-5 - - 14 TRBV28 TGTGCCAGCAGTTTAACAGGTTGGACAGAGACCCAGTACTTC CASSLTGWTETQYF
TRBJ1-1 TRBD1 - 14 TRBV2 TGTGCCAGCATCCGACAGGGGGCTGACACTGAAGCTTTCTTT CASIRQGADTEAFF
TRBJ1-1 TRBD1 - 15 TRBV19 TGTGCCAGTAGTATTAGGGACAGGGGTTCGGTTTCGGCTTTCTTT CASSIRDRGSVSAFF
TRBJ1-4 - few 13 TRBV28 TGTGCCAGCAGTTTATCGGACACCGGAAAACTGTTTTTT CASSLSDTGKLFF
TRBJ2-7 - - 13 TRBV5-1 TGCGCCAGCAGCATCACTAGCCCCTACGAGCAGTACTTC CASSITSPYEQYF
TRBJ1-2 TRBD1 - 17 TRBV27 TGTGCCAGCAGTTTTATAGGGGGACAGGGCTTGCGCTATGGCTACACCTTC CASSFIGGQGLRYGYTF
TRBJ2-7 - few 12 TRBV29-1 TGCAGCGTTGGTCCATCAGCCTACGAGCAGTACTTC CSVGPSAYEQYF
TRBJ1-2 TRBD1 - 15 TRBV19 TGTGCCACTCATGGGACAGGGGGTTCCCCCTATGGCTACACCTTC CATHGTGGSPYGYTF